This T cell receptor (beta chain) was observed in a study of blood T cell repertoires in COVID-19. Study context: Collection of acute and convalescent COVID-19 samples took place in the United States, Italy and Spain. Nucleic acid was either cDNA or gDNA, and it came from T cells, B-cell-depleted T cells, or PBMCs.

This clone was recorded many times. Study processing details: Estimation of nucleated cell counts relied on the amplification of reference gene primers. Clones were read by immunoSEQ multiplex PCR, and TCRdb kept only the in-frame ones, dropping some. V, J and clone size are taken as reported in that table, and D and trimming were inferred from the DNA itself. The sample lists fewer than 350,000 clones; over 75% were seen once. V trimming: 4 bases; J trimming: 6 bases; junction bases outside the gene matches: 10. The CDR3 has 15 amino acids. Germline V gene lookup returns CDR1 SNHLY and CDR2 FYNNEI. Enrollment of patients from Seattle took place during active infection, with longitudinal follow-up.

The sample was peripheral blood. The receptor's source is a woman aged 30 to 39 with COVID-19, enrolled during active disease. The J gene is TRBJ2-7, the V gene TRBV2, with TRBD2 matching over 9 bases. The CDR3 nucleotides read TGTGCCAGCAGTGGATCTAGCGGGATGGGACTCGAGCAGTACTTC. This translates into CASSGSSGMGLEQYF.